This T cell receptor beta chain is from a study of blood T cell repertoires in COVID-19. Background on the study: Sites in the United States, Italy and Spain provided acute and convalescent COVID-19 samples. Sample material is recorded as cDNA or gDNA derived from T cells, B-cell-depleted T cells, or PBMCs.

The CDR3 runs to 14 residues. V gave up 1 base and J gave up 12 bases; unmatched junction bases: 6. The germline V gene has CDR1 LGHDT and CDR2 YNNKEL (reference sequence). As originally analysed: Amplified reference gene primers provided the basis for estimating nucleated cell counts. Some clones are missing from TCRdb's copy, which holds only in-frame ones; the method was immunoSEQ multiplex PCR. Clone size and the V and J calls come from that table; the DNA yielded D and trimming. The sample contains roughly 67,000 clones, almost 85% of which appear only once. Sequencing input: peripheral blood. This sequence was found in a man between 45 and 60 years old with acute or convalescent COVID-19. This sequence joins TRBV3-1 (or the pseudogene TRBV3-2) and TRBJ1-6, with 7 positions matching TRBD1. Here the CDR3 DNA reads TGTGCCAGCAGCCAAGGACAGGGAGAGTTACCCCTCCACTTT. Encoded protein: CASSQGQGELPLHF.